This T cell receptor beta chain was obtained from a study of T cell changes during pregnancy in multiple sclerosis. From germline, CDR1 is SGHNT and CDR2 YYREEE (reference sequence). Trimming stripped 4 bases from V and 0 bases from J, with 10 bases between. CDR3 size: 15 residues. The table came from immunoSEQ multiplex PCR; TCRdb's copy has only in-frame clones and leaves some out. There are about 49,000 clones in the sample; about 95% occur only once, and 5.5% to 6% lies in the top ten. This clone was seen more than once but under ten times. This clonotype originated in a female donor with multiple sclerosis, enrolled in a pregnancy study. The starting material was CD8+ T cells from peripheral blood mononuclear cells, obtained in the first trimester of pregnancy. This rearrangement joins TRBV5-4 to TRBJ1-4; weak D call: TRBD1 (5 bases). The CDR3 DNA reads as TGTGCCAGCAGCAGCGACAGAGCAACTAATGAAAAACTGTTTTTT. This sequence encodes CASSSDRATNEKLFF.